This T cell receptor (beta chain) was sequenced during a study of identical twins. MiXCR, applied by TCRdb to the 5' RACE reads, yields one record per CDR3 protein. This table holds around 300,000 distinct CDR3 sequences, less than 9% found once. This clonotype came up a few times. The antigen is undetermined. The germline V gene encodes CDR1 LNHNV and CDR2 YYDKDF (reference sequence). CDR3 length: 13 amino acids. Deletions cut 3 bases from V and 6 bases from J, with 10 bases between. General observations from the study: Twin sharing of out-of-frame TCR alpha was underestimated by models in monozygotic pairs. Some out-of-frame alpha sequences were shared by twins, and these showed excess low generation probability. Cord blood beta clonotypes that were abundant carried fewer insertions, and memory repertoires showed no such trend.

This sample also appeared in a second study, on yellow fever vaccine responses in identical twins. That work states: Twins' T cell vaccine responses reportedly looked partly convergent, partly personalized.

The gene calls are TRBV15 and TRBJ2-3; D ambiguous. Material: memory (CD45RO+) T cells sorted from blood. The sequence was collected from a woman under 30 in good health. CDR3 in DNA: TGTGCCACCAGCAGTGGTGCCTGGGATACGCAGTATTTT. Its protein product is CATSSGAWDTQYF.